Listed here are 12 T cell receptor beta chains from one sample, sequenced in a study of post-analysis software for immune sequencing data. Study results and caveats: Patients had higher frequencies than controls of roughly five TRBV segments, including TRBV5-6, TRBV5-1 and TRBV20-1.

The TCR beta cDNA libraries carried unique molecular identifiers. MiXCR, applied by TCRdb to the PCR reads, yields one record per CDR3 protein. The data contain about 200,000 distinct CDR3 sequences, around 29% of them singletons. The antigens of these receptors remain unknown. The sequencing input was blood. The origin of the receptors is a girl aged 2-17 years with multiple sclerosis.

This clonotype was detected many times. This chain joins TRBV7-3 and TRBJ2-1; D not resolved. V was pared by 2 bases and J by 12 bases, with 11 bases between. CDR1 is SGHTA, CDR2 FQGTGA, per germline. The CDR3 sequence is 12 residues long. CDR3 in amino acids: CASSLSFSMQFF. The CDR3 DNA reads TGTGCCAGCAGCTTATCCTTCTCGATGCAGTTCTTC.

The CDR3 region has the DNA TGCATCCCGCACGTGAGCAATCAGCCCCAGCATTTT. Its translation is CIPHVSNQPQHF. The chain uses TRBV29-1 and TRBJ1-5; D uncertain. Looked up from germline, CDR1 is SQVTM and CDR2 is ANQGSEA. The CDR3 sequence is 12 residues long.

This clonotype appeared a few times. The chain carries TRBV5-1 and TRBJ2-1; D is unclear. CDR1 and CDR2 (germline): SGHRS, YFSETQ. The CDR3 spans 12 residues. The germline V and J ends were trimmed by 7 bases and 4 bases, with 9 bases remaining between them. The CDR3 loop reads CASRWDYNEQFF. CDR3 DNA: TGCGCCAGCCGTTGGGATTACAATGAGCAGTTCTTC.

This clonotype has just a few counts. This chain joins TRBV25-1 and TRBJ1-2, with D hard to call. Germline values: CDR1 MGHDK, CDR2 SYGVNS. The CDR3 covers 14 residues. Trimming stripped 1 base from V and 0 bases from J, with 6 bases between. The CDR3 DNA is TGTGCCAGCAGTGAATTTGGTCCTAACTATGGCTACACCTTC. Translation: CASSEFGPNYGYTF.

With respect to this clonotype: Germline is not matched at one junction end, which may reflect a read error. In DNA, the CDR3 is TGTGCCAGCAGCCAAGATCTTAGGACACGAGACTACGGGCAGTACTTC. Its protein product is CASSQDLRTRDYGQYF. The chain combines TRBV3-1 with TRBJ2-7, with D tentatively TRBD1 or TRBD2 (5 bases each). The CDR3 runs 16 residues. Germline CDR1 is LGHDT and CDR2 is YNNKEL (reference sequence).

This clonotype has a handful of counts. J is TRBJ1-1 and V is TRBV20-1; 7 positions agree with TRBD1. The V gene's germline CDR1 is DFQATT and CDR2 SNEGSKA (reference sequence). The CDR3 contains 13 residues. V shed 6 bases and J 5 bases; nucleotides not matched to a gene: 9. CDR3 sequence: CSAGGGAGTEAFF. The CDR3 region has the DNA TGCAGTGCCGGAGGGGGCGCGGGTACTGAAGCTTTCTTT.

The sample holds a few counts of this clonotype. This chain connects TRBV12-3 or TRBV12-4 to TRBJ2-7; D is unclear. The V and J ends lost 8 bases and 6 bases respectively, with 11 bases between them. The CDR3 consists of 11 residues. This CDR3 is CASGPLGEQYF. The CDR3 DNA reads TGTGCCAGCGGGCCCCTGGGCGAGCAGTACTTC.

The V call is TRBV6-2 or TRBV6-3, the J call TRBJ1-1; D is unclear. CDR1 is MNHEY, CDR2 SVGEGT, per germline. Trimming pared 7 bases from V and 4 bases from J, leaving 16 bases between. This CDR3 has 14 residues. The CDR3 is CASIRRGPSTEAFF. The CDR3 coding sequence is TGTGCCAGCATCCGACGGGGTCCGAGCACTGAAGCTTTCTTT.

This clonotype was recorded at least ten times. This sequence joins TRBV28 and TRBJ2-7; possibly TRBD1 or TRBD2 for D (5 bases each). Trimming took 4 bases from V and 0 from J, leaving 10 bases between them. Looked up from germline, CDR1 is MDHEN and CDR2 is SYDVKM. The CDR3 loop spans 14 amino acids. This CDR3 reads CASSSGPNSYEQYF. The CDR3 DNA is TGTGCCAGCAGTTCGGGACCGAACTCCTACGAGCAGTACTTC.

V and J are TRBV5-1 and TRBJ1-4; D is ambiguous. In germline, CDR1 is SGHRS, CDR2 YFSETQ. V lost 4 bases and J lost 0, with 16 bases in between. The CDR3 is 17 amino acids. Written as DNA, the CDR3 is TGCGCCAGCAGCCCCGGTTTGACCCACGCAACTAATGAAAAACTGTTTTTT. Translated: CASSPGLTHATNEKLFF.

The chain carries TRBV20-1 and TRBJ1-2, with D hard to call. Trimming took 0 bases from V and 4 from J, leaving 9 bases between them. The CDR3 runs to 13 residues. Germline CDR1 is DFQATT and CDR2 is SNEGSKA (reference sequence). The CDR3 here is CSARDSASYGYTF. Written as DNA, the CDR3 is TGCAGTGCTAGAGATTCGGCCAGCTATGGCTACACCTTC.

This clonotype came up many times. CDR3 bases: TGTGCCAGCAGTGAAGGGCTAGCGGGAGCCCAAGAGACCCAGTACTTC. Amino acids: CASSEGLAGAQETQYF. The chain combines TRBV2 with TRBJ2-5, with 10 positions matching TRBD2. The junction had 3 bases not matched to a gene; V was cut back by 1 base and J by 1 base. CDR1 is SNHLY and CDR2 is FYNNEI in the germline V gene. The CDR3 extends over 16 amino acids.